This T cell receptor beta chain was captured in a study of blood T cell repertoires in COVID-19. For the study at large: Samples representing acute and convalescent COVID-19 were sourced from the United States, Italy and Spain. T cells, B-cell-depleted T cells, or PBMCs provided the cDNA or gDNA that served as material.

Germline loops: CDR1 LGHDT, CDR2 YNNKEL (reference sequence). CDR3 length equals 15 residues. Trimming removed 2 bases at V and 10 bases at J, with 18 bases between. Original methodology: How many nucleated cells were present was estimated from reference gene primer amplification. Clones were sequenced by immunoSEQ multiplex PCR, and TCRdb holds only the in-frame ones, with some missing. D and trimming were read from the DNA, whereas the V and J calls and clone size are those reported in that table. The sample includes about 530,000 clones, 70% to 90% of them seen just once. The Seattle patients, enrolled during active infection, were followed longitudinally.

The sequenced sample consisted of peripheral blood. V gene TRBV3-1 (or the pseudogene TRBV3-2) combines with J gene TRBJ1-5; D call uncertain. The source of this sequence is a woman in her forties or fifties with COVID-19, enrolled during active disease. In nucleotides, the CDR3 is TGTGCCAGCAGCCAAACTTGGAGCCATCTCGCCCCCCAGCATTTT. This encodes CASSQTWSHLAPQHF.